This TCR beta chain was documented in a study of T-cell reconstitution after alpha-beta-depleted transplantation in children. CDR1 MNHEY and CDR2 SVGAGI come from the germline V gene. The CDR3 totals 12 residues. V dropped 7 bases and J dropped 6 bases, with 9 bases sitting between them. Unique molecular identifiers were incorporated during preparation of the TCRbeta library. TCRdb re-derived calls from the PCR reads in MiXCR, one entry per CDR3 protein. The sample yields around 71,000 distinct CDR3 sequences, about 7% seen once. This clonotype was counted ten times or more. Source: PBMCs from the stem cell graft donor, taken from the stem cell graft. J is TRBJ2-2 and V is TRBV6-5; D uncertain. The TCR originated in a human donor who donated a stem cell graft to a child with acute lymphoblastic leukemia. In DNA form, the CDR3 reads TGTGCCAGCATGCTGACCGCCGGGGAGCTGTTTTTT. Encoded protein: CASMLTAGELFF.